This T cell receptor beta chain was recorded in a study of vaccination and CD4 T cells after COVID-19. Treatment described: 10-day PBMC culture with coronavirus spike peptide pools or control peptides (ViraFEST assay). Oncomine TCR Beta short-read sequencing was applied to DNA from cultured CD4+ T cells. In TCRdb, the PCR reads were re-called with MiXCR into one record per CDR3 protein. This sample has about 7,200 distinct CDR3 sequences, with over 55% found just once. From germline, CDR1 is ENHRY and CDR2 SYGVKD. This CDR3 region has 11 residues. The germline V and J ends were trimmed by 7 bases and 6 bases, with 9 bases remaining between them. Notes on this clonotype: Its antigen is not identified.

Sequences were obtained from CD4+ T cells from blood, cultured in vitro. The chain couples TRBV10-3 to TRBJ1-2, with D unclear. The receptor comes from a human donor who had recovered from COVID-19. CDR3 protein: CAITGNHGYTF. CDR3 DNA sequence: TGTGCCATCACCGGAAACCATGGCTACACCTTC.